This is a list of T cell receptor beta chains from one sample in a study of shared T cell receptors in the human thymus. Assay used: immunoSEQ multiplex PCR; TCRdb lists only in-frame clones, some missing. The table records 500,000 to 850,000 clones, over 75% of them present only once. These same data were also listed under a study on human thymus T cells.

Material: thymocytes. These receptors were taken from a boy younger than two with a congenital heart defect. CDR3s include the opening cysteine and the closing phenylalanine or tryptophan. Each record gives: CDR3 length, D gene, V gene, clone size, J gene, CDR3 DNA, CDR3 protein. D genes are given only for firm matches. Not every row has a clone size; where given, it reads once, few, many or a size class.

len: 15
d_gene: .
v_gene: TRBV18
abundance: once
j_gene: TRBJ2-1
CDR3nt: TGTGCCAGCTCACCTCGGAGCAGCTCCTACAATGAGCAGTTCTTC
CDR3aa: CASSPRSSSYNEQFF

len: 13
d_gene: .
v_gene: TRBV28
abundance: .
j_gene: TRBJ2-7
CDR3nt: TGTGCCAGCAAAGGCAGGGTGACCTACGAGCAGTACTTC
CDR3aa: CASKGRVTYEQYF

len: 13
d_gene: .
v_gene: TRBV6-5
abundance: .
j_gene: TRBJ1-5
CDR3nt: TGTGCCAGCAGTTACCTCTCCAATCAGCCCCAGCATTTT
CDR3aa: CASSYLSNQPQHF

len: 16
d_gene: TRBD1
v_gene: TRBV6-1
abundance: .
j_gene: TRBJ1-5
CDR3nt: TGTGCCAGCAGTGAAGGGACAGGGAATGGCAATCAGCTCCAGCATTTT
CDR3aa: CASSEGTGNGNQLQHF

len: 11
d_gene: .
v_gene: TRBV19
abundance: .
j_gene: TRBJ2-7
CDR3nt: TGTGCCAGTGGGACTTGGTACGAGCAGTACTTC
CDR3aa: CASGTWYEQYF

len: 15
d_gene: .
v_gene: TRBV6-5
abundance: few
j_gene: TRBJ2-7
CDR3nt: TGTGCCAGCAGTTCCGGCGGGCGGGAAGACTACGAGCAGTACTTC
CDR3aa: CASSSGGREDYEQYF

len: 17
d_gene: TRBD1
v_gene: TRBV28
abundance: few
j_gene: TRBJ2-6
CDR3nt: TGTGCCAGCAAAAACACAGGGGAGCCCTCTGGGGCCAACGTCCTGACTTTC
CDR3aa: CASKNTGEPSGANVLTF

len: 15
d_gene: .
v_gene: TRBV2
abundance: .
j_gene: TRBJ2-5
CDR3nt: TGTGCCAGCAGAGGTGGAGGGAGGCCCCAAGAGACCCAGTACTTC
CDR3aa: CASRGGGRPQETQYF

len: 15
d_gene: TRBD1
v_gene: TRBV7-3
abundance: .
j_gene: TRBJ2-1
CDR3nt: TGTGCCAGCAGCCCCAGACAGGGTGTTTACAATGAGCAGTTCTTC
CDR3aa: CASSPRQGVYNEQFF

len: 15
d_gene: .
v_gene: TRBV5-1
abundance: .
j_gene: TRBJ1-1
CDR3nt: TGCGCCAGCAGCTTGGCTAGACGCCTGAACACTGAAGCTTTCTTT
CDR3aa: CASSLARRLNTEAFF

len: 16
d_gene: TRBD1
v_gene: TRBV28
abundance: .
j_gene: TRBJ1-6
CDR3nt: TGTGCCAGCAGCCTGAACAGGGGGGAATCCAATTCACCCCTCCACTTT
CDR3aa: CASSLNRGESNSPLHF

len: 12
d_gene: .
v_gene: TRBV7-2
abundance: .
j_gene: TRBJ2-5
CDR3nt: TGTGCCAGCAGTGTATTCCAAGAGACCCAGTACTTC
CDR3aa: CASSVFQETQYF

len: 15
d_gene: TRBD2
v_gene: TRBV6-5
abundance: .
j_gene: TRBJ2-5
CDR3nt: TGTGCCAGCAGCCACCCAGCGGGAGGTTTAGAGACCCAGTACTTC
CDR3aa: CASSHPAGGLETQYF

len: 18
d_gene: .
v_gene: TRBV7-9
abundance: .
j_gene: TRBJ2-7
CDR3nt: TGTGCCAGCAGCTTAGCTGATACCCGGGATCAGAGCTCCTACGAGCAGTACTTC
CDR3aa: CASSLADTRDQSSYEQYF

len: 14
d_gene: .
v_gene: TRBV27
abundance: once
j_gene: TRBJ1-2
CDR3nt: TGTGCCAGCCAATTGGGGGAGGCTAACTATGGCTACACCTTC
CDR3aa: CASQLGEANYGYTF

len: 13
d_gene: .
v_gene: TRBV15
abundance: few
j_gene: TRBJ2-1
CDR3nt: TGTGCCACCAGCAGAGATTCGGGAAATGAGCAGTTCTTC
CDR3aa: CATSRDSGNEQFF

len: 16
d_gene: .
v_gene: TRBV4-1
abundance: .
j_gene: TRBJ1-1
CDR3nt: TGCGCCAGCAGCCAACCCGACAGCCTAATGAACACTGAAGCTTTCTTT
CDR3aa: CASSQPDSLMNTEAFF